A selection of T cell receptor beta chains follows, all from one sample in a study of blood T cell repertoires in COVID-19. Repertoires were generated with immunoSEQ multiplex PCR, while TCRdb's copy carries only in-frame clones and drops some. The sample yields tens of thousands of clones, about 80% seen once. The specimen was peripheral blood. These receptors all come from a woman of 80 years or more with acute or convalescent COVID-19. Each CDR3 is given with its conserved first and last residue. The order of the fields is D gene, clone size, J gene, V gene, CDR3 DNA, CDR3 protein. A D gene is named only where the DNA matches it firmly. For some rows the clone size is stated as once, few or many, or as a class when expanded; others skip it.

D gene: TRBD1
clone size: -
J gene: TRBJ1-3
V gene: TRBV19
CDR3 DNA: TGTGCCAGTAGTCCTACAGGGGACTCTGGAAACACCATATATTTT
CDR3 protein: CASSPTGDSGNTIYF

D gene: -
clone size: once
J gene: TRBJ1-2
V gene: TRBV13
CDR3 DNA: TGTGCCAGCAGCCCCAGGGTACTTAACTATGGCTACACCTTC
CDR3 protein: CASSPRVLNYGYTF

D gene: -
clone size: -
J gene: TRBJ2-1
V gene: TRBV27
CDR3 DNA: TGTGCCAGCAGTTCCTGGGGACTCGTCTATGAGCAGTTCTTC
CDR3 protein: CASSSWGLVYEQFF

D gene: -
clone size: -
J gene: TRBJ1-1
V gene: TRBV29-1
CDR3 DNA: TGCAGCGTTGTACCAGGCCCGGCTGAAGCTTTCTTT
CDR3 protein: CSVVPGPAEAFF

D gene: TRBD2
clone size: -
J gene: TRBJ2-1
V gene: TRBV29-1
CDR3 DNA: TGCAGCGTTGTGGCTAGCGGGGGGGTAGGTAATGAGCAGTTCTTC
CDR3 protein: CSVVASGGVGNEQFF

D gene: -
clone size: -
J gene: TRBJ2-7
V gene: TRBV6-5
CDR3 DNA: TGTGCCAGCACTGGACACGGCCTTAGCTCCTACGAGCAGTACTTC
CDR3 protein: CASTGHGLSSYEQYF

D gene: -
clone size: once
J gene: TRBJ1-5
V gene: TRBV4-2
CDR3 DNA: TGTGCCAGCAGCCAAGCGCGAAAACAGCCCCAGCATTTT
CDR3 protein: CASSQARKQPQHF

D gene: TRBD1
clone size: once
J gene: TRBJ1-6
V gene: TRBV18
CDR3 DNA: TGTGCCAGCTCGGCCGGGACAGGGTGGGATTCACCCCTCCACTTT
CDR3 protein: CASSAGTGWDSPLHF

D gene: TRBD1
clone size: -
J gene: TRBJ1-5
V gene: TRBV6-5
CDR3 DNA: TGTGCCAGCAGGCCAGAACAGGGGGTAAATCAGCCCCAGCATTTT
CDR3 protein: CASRPEQGVNQPQHF

D gene: -
clone size: -
J gene: TRBJ1-4
V gene: TRBV4-2
CDR3 DNA: TGTGCCAGCAGCCAAGATTTCCCAGGGGCTAATGAAAAACTGTTTTTT
CDR3 protein: CASSQDFPGANEKLFF

D gene: -
clone size: -
J gene: TRBJ1-2
V gene: TRBV15
CDR3 DNA: TGTGCCACCAGCAGAGGAGCGTATGGCTACACCTTC
CDR3 protein: CATSRGAYGYTF

D gene: TRBD2
clone size: -
J gene: TRBJ2-3
V gene: TRBV5-6
CDR3 DNA: TGTGCCAGCAGCTTGGCTTCGATAGCGGGCAGCACAGATACGCAGTATTTT
CDR3 protein: CASSLASIAGSTDTQYF

D gene: -
clone size: -
J gene: TRBJ1-6
V gene: TRBV6-1
CDR3 DNA: TGTGCCAGCAGTGACAATAGGGGGAATTCACCCCTCCACTTT
CDR3 protein: CASSDNRGNSPLHF

D gene: -
clone size: -
J gene: TRBJ1-1
V gene: TRBV19
CDR3 DNA: TGTGCCAGTACCGGCCGGGGGAACACTGAAGCTTTCTTT
CDR3 protein: CASTGRGNTEAFF

D gene: TRBD1
clone size: few
J gene: TRBJ1-2
V gene: TRBV28
CDR3 DNA: TGTGCCAGCAGCCAACCTAGGACAGGGTTTTTTGGCTACACCTTC
CDR3 protein: CASSQPRTGFFGYTF

D gene: -
clone size: -
J gene: TRBJ1-1
V gene: TRBV6-2/TRBV6-3
CDR3 DNA: TGTGCCAGCAGTTACCCGACAGGGAACACTGAAGCTTTCTTT
CDR3 protein: CASSYPTGNTEAFF

D gene: TRBD1
clone size: -
J gene: TRBJ1-3
V gene: TRBV18
CDR3 DNA: TGTGCCAGCTCACCACCGTCGATCGGGACAGCTCTCTCTGGAAACACCATATATTTT
CDR3 protein: CASSPPSIGTALSGNTIYF

D gene: -
clone size: -
J gene: TRBJ2-7
V gene: TRBV7-9
CDR3 DNA: TGTGCCAGCAGCTCCCGACAGTACCTTGAGCAGTACTTC
CDR3 protein: CASSSRQYLEQYF

D gene: -
clone size: -
J gene: TRBJ1-6
V gene: TRBV27
CDR3 DNA: TGTGCCAGCAGTTTATCAGACGGGGATTCCCCCCTCCACTTT
CDR3 protein: CASSLSDGDSPLHF

D gene: -
clone size: once
J gene: TRBJ1-5
V gene: TRBV12-3/TRBV12-4
CDR3 DNA: TGTGCCAGCAGGGGCGTGAGCAATCAGCCCCAGCATTTT
CDR3 protein: CASRGVSNQPQHF

D gene: -
clone size: -
J gene: TRBJ2-2
V gene: TRBV9
CDR3 DNA: TGTGCCAGCAGCGTAGGGACTATAAACACCGGGGAGCTGTTTTTT
CDR3 protein: CASSVGTINTGELFF

D gene: -
clone size: -
J gene: TRBJ1-1
V gene: TRBV6-5
CDR3 DNA: TGTGCCAGCAGTTACTCGCGGGGGGCAGGGAACACTGAAGCTTTCTTT
CDR3 protein: CASSYSRGAGNTEAFF

D gene: -
clone size: -
J gene: TRBJ1-3
V gene: TRBV7-2
CDR3 DNA: TGTGCCAGCAGCCCACAGGGAAGGGCCTCTGGAAACACCATATATTTT
CDR3 protein: CASSPQGRASGNTIYF

D gene: -
clone size: -
J gene: TRBJ2-5
V gene: TRBV6-2/TRBV6-3
CDR3 DNA: TGTGCCAGCAGTCAGGGGCAAGAGACCCAGTACTTC
CDR3 protein: CASSQGQETQYF

D gene: TRBD1
clone size: -
J gene: TRBJ2-3
V gene: TRBV29-1
CDR3 DNA: TGCAGCGGGCGACAGGGGGCGGCGGATACGCAGTATTTT
CDR3 protein: CSGRQGAADTQYF

D gene: -
clone size: -
J gene: TRBJ1-1
V gene: TRBV5-8
CDR3 DNA: TGTGCCAGCAGCTTATGGGGGCAGGGGAACACTGAAGCTTTCTTT
CDR3 protein: CASSLWGQGNTEAFF

D gene: -
clone size: few
J gene: TRBJ1-3
V gene: TRBV21-1
CDR3 DNA: TGTGCCAGCAGCAGGACAGTCTCTGGAAACACCATATATTTT
CDR3 protein: CASSRTVSGNTIYF

D gene: TRBD1
clone size: -
J gene: TRBJ1-2
V gene: TRBV29-1
CDR3 DNA: TGCAGCGTTGACCTACAGGGGGCCGGGTATGGCTACACCTTC
CDR3 protein: CSVDLQGAGYGYTF